This TCR beta chain comes out of a study of PD-L1 blockade in urothelial cancer. Study at large: Analysis of blood occurred 3 weeks (second dose) and 6 weeks after treatment start. When blood samples were assessed, the median T cell count was approximately 140,000.

Trimming removed 1 base from V and 2 bases from J, with 15 bases in between. Germline-derived CDR1 and CDR2 are GTSNPN and SVGIG (reference sequence). The CDR3 runs 15 residues. Sequenced by immunoSEQ multiplex PCR; TCRdb stores in-frame clones only, minus some. The table has 85,000 to 95,000 clones, roughly nine tenths seen once. The time point denotes: pretreatment peripheral blood. Patients in the study were battling locally advanced or metastatic urothelial carcinoma. Between 1 and 8 samples per patient were obtained, pretreatment and on-treatment. This sample comprised PBMCs, obtained around atezolizumab (anti-PD-L1) treatment. This chain connects TRBV30 to TRBJ2-7; D ambiguous. The TCR comes from a woman older than 75 with urothelial cancer. The CDR3 here is CAWSGPPSLTYEQYF. The CDR3 DNA is TGTGCCTGGAGTGGCCCCCCCTCCCTAACCTACGAGCAGTACTTC.